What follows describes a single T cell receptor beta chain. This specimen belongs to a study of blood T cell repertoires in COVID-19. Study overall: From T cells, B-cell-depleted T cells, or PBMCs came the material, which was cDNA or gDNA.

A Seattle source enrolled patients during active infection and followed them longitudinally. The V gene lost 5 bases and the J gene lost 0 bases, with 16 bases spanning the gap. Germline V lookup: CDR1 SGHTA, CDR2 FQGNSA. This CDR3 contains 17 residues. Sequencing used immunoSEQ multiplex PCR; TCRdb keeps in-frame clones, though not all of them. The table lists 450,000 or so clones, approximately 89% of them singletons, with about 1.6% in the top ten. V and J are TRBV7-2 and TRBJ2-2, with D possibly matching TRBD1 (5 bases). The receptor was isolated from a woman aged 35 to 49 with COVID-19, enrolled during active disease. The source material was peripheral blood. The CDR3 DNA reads TGTGCCAGCAGCCTCCCCCAGGCAGGGCCGAACACCGGGGAGCTGTTTTTT. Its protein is CASSLPQAGPNTGELFF.